Each of the 21 T cell receptor beta chains below was sequenced from the same sample in a study of shared clonotypes between healthy human individuals. Only in-frame clones appear in the TCRdb table, and some are missing; sequencing was by immunoSEQ multiplex PCR. The top ten clones hold 0.36% of a sample with 1.4 million or so clones, approximately 98.5% of them seen once. The sample taken for sequencing was naive CD4+ T cells sorted from blood. Subset described: CD45RA+ positively selected. The receptors were sampled from a man younger than 40 in good health.

The J gene is TRBJ1-5, the V gene TRBV7-2, with 7 bases aligning to TRBD1. The V segment lost 5 bases and the J segment 5 bases; nucleotides outside the gene matches: 12. In germline, CDR1 is SGHTA, CDR2 FQGNSA. The CDR3 totals 16 residues. CDR3 bases: TGTGCCAGCAGCCTACTCCCGGGACAGTTAGATCAGCCCCAGCATTTT. Encoded protein: CASSLLPGQLDQPQHF.

The chain links TRBV30 to TRBJ2-3, with 7 bases lining up with TRBD2. The CDR3 runs to 18 residues. The germline gives CDR1 GTSNPN, CDR2 SVGIG (reference sequence). V shed 2 bases and J 0 bases; nucleotides not matched to a gene: 14. This CDR3 reads CAWSPPGEGYLSTDTQYF. CDR3 coding DNA: TGTGCCTGGAGTCCCCCGGGGGAGGGTTACCTTAGCACAGATACGCAGTATTTT.

The rearrangement uses TRBV19 and TRBJ2-1; TRBD1 matches 10 bases. Germline CDR1 and CDR2: LNHDA and SQIVND (reference sequence). This CDR3 has 17 residues. Trimming at V came to 4 bases and at J to 6 bases, leaving 12 bases not matched to a gene. In nucleotides, the CDR3 is TGTGCCAGTAGTACACCGGGACAGGGGTTTTGGCGCAATGAGCAGTTCTTC. Translating gives CASSTPGQGFWRNEQFF.

Worth noting for this clone: This same CDR3 is encoded by further DNA sequences in the sample. CDR3 in DNA: TGCAGCGTTGAGAAGCGGGCGAACACTGAAGCTTTCTTT. Translation gives CSVEKRANTEAFF. The chain couples TRBV29-1 to TRBJ1-1; no definite D call. V dropped 3 bases and J dropped 1 base, with 9 bases sitting between them. The germline V gene encodes CDR1 SQVTM and CDR2 ANQGSEA. CDR3 length: 13 amino acids.

The rearrangement links TRBV4-1 to TRBJ2-3; 10 bases fit TRBD1. Trimming removed 3 bases from V and 1 base from J; junction bases left unmatched: 4. Germline-derived CDR1 and CDR2 are MGHRA and YSYEKL. The CDR3 loop spans 16 amino acids. In DNA form, the CDR3 reads TGCGCCAGCAGCCATTACGGGACAGGGGGCACAGATACGCAGTATTTT. It is translated as CASSHYGTGGTDTQYF.

The J gene is TRBJ1-1, the V gene TRBV9; no clear D gene. The germline gives CDR1 SGDLS, CDR2 YYNGEE. This CDR3 has 14 residues. V was trimmed by 4 bases and J by 5 bases, leaving 15 bases between them. CDR3 coding DNA: TGTGCCAGCAGCCCCGCTCGGGGTGGGACTGAAGCTTTCTTT. Translated: CASSPARGGTEAFF.

The V call is TRBV27, the J call TRBJ2-7; 10 positions agree with TRBD2. Unmatched junction bases numbered 16, after V lost 5 bases and J lost 9 bases. In germline, CDR1 is MNHEY, CDR2 SMNVEV (reference sequence). The CDR3 loop spans 16 amino acids. DNA for the CDR3: TGTGCCAGCAGTCCAGGACTCCGTCTAGCGGGGGTAGGGCAGTACTTC. Amino acids: CASSPGLRLAGVGQYF.

V gene TRBV7-9 combines with J gene TRBJ1-4, with TRBD1 identical over 7 bases. V lost 1 base to trimming and J lost 3 bases; unmatched junction nucleotides: 2. Germline-derived CDR1 and CDR2 are SEHNR and FQNEAQ (reference sequence). This CDR3 region has 15 residues. This CDR3 is CASSLGRGANEKLFF. DNA of the CDR3: TGTGCCAGCAGCTTAGGCAGGGGGGCTAATGAAAAACTGTTTTTT.

V gene TRBV9 combines with J gene TRBJ2-7; D unresolved. This CDR3 region has 14 residues. The germline V gene has CDR1 SGDLS and CDR2 YYNGEE. V lost 0 bases and J 4 bases, leaving 11 bases between the germline ends. The CDR3 protein is CASSVGVVGYEQYF. The CDR3 DNA follows: TGTGCCAGCAGCGTAGGCGTAGTGGGGTACGAGCAGTACTTC.

This chain joins TRBV5-4 and TRBJ2-5, with TRBD1 matching over 8 bases. The CDR3 contains 17 residues. The germline CDR1 and CDR2 sequences are SGHNT and YYREEE (reference sequence). The junction had 14 bases not matched to a gene; V was cut back by 3 bases and J by 4 bases. This chain's CDR3 is CASSSPGGHAAGETQYF. In DNA, the CDR3 is TGTGCCAGCAGCTCCCCAGGGGGCCACGCGGCGGGAGAGACCCAGTACTTC.

The chain recombines TRBV7-9 with TRBJ1-2, with D hard to call. V lost 2 bases, J lost 3 bases, and 10 bases lay in between. This CDR3 has 14 amino acids. The germline gives CDR1 SEHNR, CDR2 FQNEAQ (reference sequence). The CDR3 DNA follows: TGTGCCAGCAGCTTATCGTACGGGGACTATGGCTACACCTTC. Translation: CASSLSYGDYGYTF.

A note on this clone: Other DNA variants within this sample encode the same CDR3. The chain couples TRBV4-3 to TRBJ2-3, with no clear D. With 4 bases removed from V and 1 base from J, the gap between germline ends came to 6 bases. There are 13 residues in the CDR3. Germline assignment: CDR1 LGHNA and CDR2 YSLEER. CDR3 protein: CASSLRGTDTQYF. The CDR3 coding sequence is TGCGCCAGCAGCCTTCGGGGCACAGATACGCAGTATTTT.

The chain is built from TRBV18 and TRBJ2-1; 8 bases fit TRBD1. This CDR3 has 19 amino acids. Germline V gene data show CDR1 as KGHSH and CDR2 as LQKENI. Trimming at V came to 4 bases and at J to 3 bases, leaving 17 bases not matched to a gene. CDR3 DNA sequence: TGTGCCAGCTCACTACTCCCAGGGGGCTCAGGTAATCTCTACAATGAGCAGTTCTTC. Protein: CASSLLPGGSGNLYNEQFF.

The rearrangement joins TRBV5-8 to TRBJ2-7; TRBD2 agrees at 9 bases. V trimming: 4 bases; J trimming: 7 bases; junction bases outside the gene matches: 12. Germline V CDR1 and CDR2: SGHTS, YDEGEE. The CDR3 has 15 residues. The CDR3 is CASSPGAGGGEEQYF. CDR3 DNA sequence: TGTGCCAGCAGCCCCGGGGCGGGAGGGGGTGAGGAGCAGTACTTC.

In the case of this clone: This sample includes further DNA sequences coding for the same CDR3. V is TRBV28 and J is TRBJ1-1, with a tentative D call TRBD1 (6 bases). This CDR3 has 14 amino acids. Germline-derived CDR1 and CDR2 are MDHEN and SYDVKM. V lost 6 bases to trimming and J lost 2 bases, with 13 bases between them. The CDR3 is CASSPGALNTEAFF. CDR3 DNA: TGTGCCAGCAGCCCGGGGGCCTTAAACACTGAAGCTTTCTTT.

The chain couples TRBV23-1 to TRBJ1-1; TRBD1 might be the D (5 bases). TRBV23-1 is an ORF, and what it does is uncertain. Trimming removed 1 base at V and 0 bases at J, with 9 bases between. CDR3 length: 15 amino acids. The DNA for the CDR3 is TGCGCCAGCAGTCAATGGGGGGGGATGAACACTGAAGCTTTCTTT. This translates into CASSQWGGMNTEAFF.

The chain combines TRBV7-2 with TRBJ1-1; D perhaps matches TRBD1 (6 bases). The germline V gene encodes CDR1 SGHTA and CDR2 FQGNSA. Trimming stripped 4 bases from V and 4 bases from J, with 16 bases between. This CDR3 contains 15 residues. DNA of the CDR3: TGTGCCAGCAGCTCCCAAACAGGGAGGGGCACTGAAGCTTTCTTT. Its translation: CASSSQTGRGTEAFF. The whole variable domain, remainder taken from reference TRBV7-2 and TRBJ1-1, is GAGVSQSPSNKVTEKGKDVELRCDPISGHTALYWYRQSLGQGLEFLIYFQGNSAPDKSGLPSDRFSAERTGGSVSTLTIQRTQQEDSAVYLCASSSQTGRGTEAFFGQGTRLTVV.

J is TRBJ1-2 and V is TRBV5-1; weak D call: TRBD1 (6 bases). The CDR3 spans 13 residues. Germline values: CDR1 SGHRS, CDR2 YFSETQ. V was cut by 1 base and J by 6 bases, with 10 bases left in between. This CDR3 reads CASSLRAGDGYTF. CDR3 in DNA: TGCGCCAGCAGCTTGCGGGCAGGGGATGGCTACACCTTC.

V and J are TRBV19 and TRBJ2-3, with 8 bases matching TRBD2. The germline V gene has CDR1 LNHDA and CDR2 SQIVND (reference sequence). The CDR3 totals 15 residues. Trimming at V came to 3 bases and at J to 3 bases, leaving 5 bases not matched to a gene. CDR3 DNA sequence: TGTGCCAGTAGTATTCTAGCGGGCACTACAGATACGCAGTATTTT. This codes for CASSILAGTTDTQYF.

J is TRBJ2-7 and V is TRBV6-6, with 7 bases aligning to TRBD1. CDR3 length: 14 amino acids. The V gene end was trimmed by 2 bases and the J gene end by 2 bases; junction bases not matched to a gene: 3. CDR1 and CDR2 (germline): MNHNY, SVGAGI (reference sequence). The CDR3 is CASSYTGTAYEQYF. In DNA, the CDR3 is TGTGCCAGCAGTTACACCGGGACAGCCTACGAGCAGTACTTC.

The chain joins TRBV6-1 to TRBJ1-5, with a possible D match to TRBD1 (5 bases). The germline CDR1 and CDR2 sequences are MNHNS and SASEGT. The CDR3 sequence is 15 residues long. With 4 bases removed from V and 0 bases from J, the gap between germline ends came to 10 bases. CDR3 region: CASSGQGYSNQPQHF. As DNA, the CDR3 is TGTGCCAGCAGTGGTCAGGGTTATAGCAATCAGCCCCAGCATTTT.